This T cell receptor beta chain comes out of a study of Tregs in tolerant kidney transplant recipients. A remark on this clone: Its antigen remains unknown.

General study results and limits: The small number of patients limits these findings pending further validation. Antigen-driven expansion was suggested because donor-specific Tregs expanded more than all Tregs in tolerant patients.

This CDR3 is 15 amino acids long. Germline CDR1 and CDR2: MNHEY and SVGAGI. The ends were cut back, 9 bases at V and 4 bases at J, with 18 bases in the middle. Produced via immunoSEQ multiplex PCR; TCRdb's table is partial and in-frame only. The sample lists 60,000 to 95,000 clones, roughly 98% occurring once. This chain joins TRBV6-5 and TRBJ2-2, with a weak D call TRBD2 (5 bases). The sequencing here drew on CD4+ T cells from blood, taken before the transplant. This sequence was found in a human donor who received a combined kidney and bone marrow transplant. The CDR3 DNA sequence: TGTGCCAGAAGGTGGTGGGAGTGGGGCACCGGGGAGCTGTTTTTT. Its protein product is CARRWWEWGTGELFF.